The entry below gives a single T cell receptor beta chain sequence along with its context. Its target is not known. This entry belongs to a study of cytomegalovirus exposure and HLA in healthy donors. Whole-study findings and limits: It was reported that the classifier diagnosed cytomegalovirus status with high specificity and sensitivity in both the original and validation cohorts.

Primers for the PCR totalled 60 Vbeta and 13 Jbeta. Profiling relied on immunoSEQ multiplex PCR, and the TCRdb table lists in-frame clones only, not all of them. The sample comprises about 130,000 clones, more than 75% of which are singletons, and 1.4% to 1.5% rests with the top ten. This CDR3 is built from 13 residues. Trimming removed 4 bases from V and 0 bases from J, with 5 bases in between. CDR1 is MRHNA and CDR2 is SNTAGT in the germline V gene. The source is a female donor in good health and CMV-seronegative. Sequencing was carried out using PBMCs. The J gene is TRBJ2-3, the V gene TRBV6-4, with D perhaps TRBD2 (5 bases). CDR3 amino acids: CASSGGSTDTQYF. The CDR3 DNA reads as TGTGCCAGCAGTGGCGGGAGCACAGATACGCAGTATTTT.